The 11 T cell receptor beta chains reported below all come from one sample, sequenced in a study of T cell clonotyping in hematopoietic cell transplantation. Measured with immunoSEQ multiplex PCR; TCRdb has only the in-frame clones, and not every one. The table includes over 35,000 clones, approximately 88% detected once. The sample comprised peripheral blood mononuclear cells. The receptors here all came from a woman between 40 and 50 years old in good health. Some clones in this sample may be carry-over from other donors' samples.

The CDR3 loop is CASSLGRLRNEKLFF. CDR3 coding DNA: TGTGCCAGTAGTCTAGGCAGACTGAGGAATGAAAAACTGTTTTTT. This chain joins TRBV19 and TRBJ1-4; D is ambiguous. Deletions cut 5 bases from V and 5 bases from J, with 15 bases between. The CDR3 runs to 15 residues. Germline V gene lookup returns CDR1 LNHDA and CDR2 SQIVND (reference sequence). The entire variable domain, with the rest obtained from reference TRBV19 and TRBJ1-4, is as follows: DGGITQSPKYLFRKEGQNVTLSCEQNLNHDAMYWYRQDPGQGLRLIYYSQIVNDFQKGDIAEGYSVSREKKESFPLTVTSAQKNPTAFYLCASSLGRLRNEKLFFGSGTQLSVL.

This chain joins TRBV30 and TRBJ1-1, with D uncertain. The V gene lost 7 bases and the J gene lost 2 bases, with 11 bases spanning the gap. This CDR3 contains 12 residues. CDR1 and CDR2 from the germline V gene are GTSNPN and SVGIG (reference sequence). The chain's CDR3 is CASGPPNTEAFF. CDR3 nucleotide sequence: TGTGCCTCAGGACCTCCTAACACTGAAGCTTTCTTT.

The CDR3 is CASSPHGAGEAFF. CDR3 DNA sequence: TGTGCCAGCAGCCCCCATGGGGCAGGCGAAGCTTTCTTT. The chain joins TRBV9 to TRBJ1-1, with TRBD1 as a possible D gene (5 bases). The germline gives CDR1 SGDLS, CDR2 YYNGEE. CDR3 length equals 13 residues. Trimming cost V 4 bases and J 8 bases, with 15 bases left between them.

The chain joins TRBV7-2 to TRBJ1-2, with a tentative D call TRBD1 (6 bases). The V gene lost 5 bases and the J gene lost 10 bases, with 17 bases spanning the gap. The germline CDR1 and CDR2 sequences are SGHTA and FQGNSA. CDR3 length: 13 residues. The CDR3 protein is CASSATRQDFYTF. CDR3 sequence (DNA): TGTGCCAGCAGCGCGACCAGACAGGACTTCTACACCTTC.

This clone was seen a handful of times. The chain is built from TRBV7-2 and TRBJ1-1; D not certain. CDR3 length: 14 amino acids. The V gene's germline CDR1 is SGHTA and CDR2 FQGNSA. The V and J ends lost 3 bases and 2 bases respectively, with 10 bases between them. CDR3 nucleotides: TGTGCCAGCAGCTTCAAGGGTTACAACACTGAAGCTTTCTTT. Translation gives CASSFKGYNTEAFF.

This clone has a single count. The rearrangement uses TRBV27 and TRBJ2-1; perhaps TRBD2 as D (6 bases). The CDR3 extends over 13 amino acids. Between the trimmed V and J ends, which lost 4 bases and 5 bases, there was a span of 9 bases. Germline assignment: CDR1 MNHEY and CDR2 SMNVEV (reference sequence). For the CDR3, the DNA is TGTGCCAGCAGTTCGGGACTCGACAATGAGCAGTTCTTC. Translated, it gives CASSSGLDNEQFF.

V and J are TRBV9 and TRBJ2-7; no clear D gene. Germline-derived CDR1 and CDR2 are SGDLS and YYNGEE. V was cut by 0 bases and J by 0 bases, with 7 bases left in between. The CDR3 is 14 amino acids. CDR3 DNA: TGTGCCAGCAGCGTAGGGGGTGACTCCTACGAGCAGTACTTC. Translation gives CASSVGGDSYEQYF.

CDR3 sequence: CASSLRDYSYEQYF. CDR3 coding DNA: TGTGCCAGTAGTCTACGGGACTATAGTTACGAGCAGTACTTC. This rearrangement joins TRBV19 to TRBJ2-7; 7 bases are shared with TRBD2. The CDR3 runs 14 residues. Unmatched junction bases numbered 8, after V lost 5 bases and J lost 4 bases. Per the germline V gene, CDR1 is LNHDA and CDR2 is SQIVND (reference sequence).

The rearrangement links TRBV5-1 to TRBJ1-1; a weak D match, TRBD1 (6 bases). Per the germline V gene, CDR1 is SGHRS and CDR2 is YFSETQ. The CDR3 has 17 amino acids. Trimming left V 3 bases short and J 0 bases short, with 18 bases between. In DNA form, the CDR3 reads TGCGCCAGCAGCTGGCCCCCAGGGGCTGGGGTGAACACTGAAGCTTTCTTT. The encoded protein is CASSWPPGAGVNTEAFF. Based on the CDR3 plus reference TRBV5-1 and TRBJ1-1, the full variable domain is KAGVTQTPRYLIKTRGQQVTLSCSPISGHRSVSWYQQTPGQGLQFLFEYFSETQRNKGNFPGRFSGRQFSNSRSEMNVSTLELGDSALYLCASSWPPGAGVNTEAFFGQGTRLTVV.

The chain joins TRBV29-1 to TRBJ2-6; D remains ambiguous. The CDR3 runs to 13 residues. Germline V gene data show CDR1 as SQVTM and CDR2 as ANQGSEA. V shed 7 bases and J shed 0 bases, with 7 bases lying between them. In nucleotides, the CDR3 is TGCAGCGCTGCATACTCTGGGGCCAACGTCCTGACTTTC. Amino acids: CSAAYSGANVLTF.

V and J are TRBV29-1 and TRBJ2-7; D is undetermined. Trimming took off 6 bases at V and 6 bases at J, with 15 bases between the two ends. CDR1 and CDR2 (germline): SQVTM, ANQGSEA. The CDR3 loop spans 12 amino acids. The DNA for the CDR3 is TGCAGCGTCCCTGGTGGGTCGGGCGAGCAGTACTTC. It specifies CSVPGGSGEQYF.